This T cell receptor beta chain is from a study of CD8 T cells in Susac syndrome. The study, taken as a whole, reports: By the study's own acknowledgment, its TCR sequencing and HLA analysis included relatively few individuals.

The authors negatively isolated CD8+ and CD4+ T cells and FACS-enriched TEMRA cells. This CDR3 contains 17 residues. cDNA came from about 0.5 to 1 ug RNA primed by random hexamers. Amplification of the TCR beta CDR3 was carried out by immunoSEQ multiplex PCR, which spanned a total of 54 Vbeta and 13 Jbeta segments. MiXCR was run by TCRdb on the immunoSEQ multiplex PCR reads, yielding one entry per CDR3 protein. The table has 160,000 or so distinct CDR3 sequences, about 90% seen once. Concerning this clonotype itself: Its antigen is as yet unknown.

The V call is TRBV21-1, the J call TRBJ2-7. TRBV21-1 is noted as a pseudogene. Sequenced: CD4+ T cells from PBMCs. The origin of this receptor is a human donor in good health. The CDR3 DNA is TGTGCCAGCAGCAAAGCCATCCGCGGAGGAGATGCCTACGAGCAGTACTTC. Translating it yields CASSKAIRGGDAYEQYF.